Each of the 3 T cell receptor beta chains below was sequenced from the same sample in a study of cytomegalovirus exposure and HLA in healthy donors. The primer mix had 60 Vbeta and 13 Jbeta primers. Method: immunoSEQ multiplex PCR; TCRdb's copy keeps in-frame clones and lacks some. Among over 85,000 clones listed, nearly 80% were seen once. The specimen was PBMCs. These receptors were collected from a woman aged 40 to 50 in good health and CMV-seronegative.

This sequence joins TRBV11-2 and TRBJ2-7; TRBD1 matches 7 bases. Germline-derived CDR1 and CDR2 are SGHAT and FQNNGV. Unmatched junction bases numbered 8, after V lost 4 bases and J lost 2 bases. The CDR3 contains 15 residues. The CDR3 coding sequence is TGTGCCAGCAGCTCAGACAGGGAAGCAACCTACGAGCAGTACTTC. Residues: CASSSDREATYEQYF.

V is TRBV7-3 and J is TRBJ1-1; 9 bases agree with TRBD1. The V gene end was trimmed by 5 bases and the J gene end by 4 bases; junction bases not matched to a gene: 5. The germline CDR1 and CDR2 sequences are SGHTA and FQGTGA. This CDR3 comprises 14 residues. CDR3 sequence reads: CASSRGTGTTEAFF. The CDR3, as DNA: TGTGCCAGCAGCAGAGGGACAGGGACCACTGAAGCTTTCTTT.

This chain links TRBV28 with TRBJ1-2; TRBD1 matches at 10 bases. Trimming cost V 4 bases and J 5 bases; bases outside gene matches: 4. This CDR3 spans 14 amino acids. Germline V gene lookup returns CDR1 MDHEN and CDR2 SYDVKM. The CDR3 spells CASSSGTGVYGYTF. Here the CDR3 DNA reads TGTGCCAGCAGTTCTGGGACAGGGGTATATGGCTACACCTTC.